This record covers a single T cell receptor (beta chain). This CDR3 contains 14 residues. Trimming left V 6 bases short and J 8 bases short, with 17 bases between. The sample originates from a study of T-cell reconstitution after alpha-beta-depleted transplantation in children. The library targeted TCRbeta and was prepared with unique molecular identifiers. TCRdb reanalysed the PCR reads using MiXCR and keeps one entry per CDR3 protein. The sample consists of about a million distinct CDR3 sequences, about 26% of them appearing once. The source material was PBMCs, mostly from graft donor cells, sampled 360 days after TCRalphabeta/CD19-depleted stem cell transplant. The source is a boy under two years old who had a stem cell transplant for SCID, so the T cells may come from the graft donor. The V gene is TRBV12-3 or TRBV12-4, the J gene TRBJ2-1; D may be TRBD1 (5 bases). Here the CDR3 DNA reads TGTGCCAGCAGCAGGGATGCCCATCGGGATGAGCAGTTCTTC. Translation: CASSRDAHRDEQFF.